These 27 T cell receptor beta chains came from one sample sequenced in a study of monozygotic twins with inflammatory bowel disease. TCRdb processed the 5' RACE reads again and assigns one entry to each CDR3 protein, with no DNA. This table holds approximately 400,000 distinct CDR3 sequences. The sequenced material came from blood. These receptors were taken from a human donor with ulcerative colitis or Crohn's disease, or a healthy co-twin of an affected twin (not recorded which).

V gene TRBV5-1 combines with J gene TRBJ2-7; the D call of TRBD1 rests on TCRdb alone, since no DNA is present to check it. From germline, CDR1 is SGHRS and CDR2 YFSETQ. The CDR3 loop spans 13 amino acids. Here the CDR3 reads CASSPGTTYEQYF.

This chain joins TRBV18 and TRBJ1-2; TCRdb picks TRBD1, but there is no DNA to check that call. The CDR3 is made up of 13 amino acids. From germline, CDR1 is KGHSH and CDR2 LQKENI. The CDR3 sequence is CASSQDTGGGYTF.

This chain uses TRBV28 with TRBJ1-2. The CDR3 extends over 13 amino acids. The germline V gene has CDR1 MDHEN and CDR2 SYDVKM. CDR3 loop: CATAGGTLYGYTF.

This chain uses TRBV6-2 or TRBV6-3 with TRBJ1-1; no DNA is available, so the TRBD1 call from TCRdb remains unchecked. Looked up from germline, CDR1 is MNHEY and CDR2 is SVGEGT. The length of the CDR3 is 13 residues. This CDR3 reads CASGDIPNTEAFF.

The gene calls are TRBV11-2 and TRBJ2-4; TCRdb designates TRBD1, a call that cannot be tested without DNA. The CDR3 has 13 amino acids. Germline V gene sequence: CDR1 SGHAT, CDR2 FQNNGV. This chain's CDR3 is CASTPAGVNIQYF.

The rearrangement links TRBV12-3 or TRBV12-4 to TRBJ2-5; TCRdb names TRBD1, which stays unverified in the absence of DNA. The CDR3 spans 15 residues. Here the CDR3 reads CASSVLQGIEETQYF.

The rearrangement uses TRBV20-1 and TRBJ2-1; as DNA is missing, the TRBD2 call by TCRdb cannot be tested. Germline loops: CDR1 DFQATT, CDR2 SNEGSKA (reference sequence). The CDR3 is made up of 14 amino acids. The CDR3 is CSGNSGRAVNEQFF.

The chain employs TRBV29-1 and TRBJ2-1; with no DNA, the TCRdb D assignment of TRBD2 cannot be verified. CDR1 and CDR2 from the germline V gene are SQVTM and ANQGSEA. This CDR3 comprises 13 residues. CDR3 in amino acids: CSVQLAGLYEQFF.

This rearrangement joins TRBV7-8 to TRBJ1-1; TCRdb's D call, TRBD1, is unchecked because there is no DNA. This CDR3 comprises 13 residues. CDR1 and CDR2 (germline): SGHVS, FQNEAQ. The CDR3 region is CASSLEQGYEAFF.

This rearrangement joins TRBV27 to TRBJ1-5. Germline values: CDR1 MNHEY, CDR2 SMNVEV (reference sequence). The CDR3 contains 13 residues. The CDR3 loop reads CASSRAGNQPQHF.

The CDR3: CASSYSGPNSYEQYF. The chain couples TRBV6-2 or TRBV6-3 to TRBJ2-7. CDR3 length equals 15 residues. Per germline, CDR1 MNHEY and CDR2 SVGEGT.

The V and J genes are TRBV6-1 and TRBJ2-5; TCRdb gives TRBD2 as the D gene, but with no DNA this cannot be confirmed. Germline V lookup: CDR1 MNHNS, CDR2 SASEGT. The CDR3 consists of 15 residues. CDR3 residues: CASSDGLQKQETQYF.

This rearrangement joins TRBV18 to TRBJ1-1; checking the TCRdb D call of TRBD1 is not possible without DNA. This CDR3 spans 15 amino acids. CDR1 and CDR2 (germline): KGHSH, LQKENI. CDR3 loop: CASSTRQGTGTEAFF.

This rearrangement joins TRBV5-1 to TRBJ2-7; TCRdb picks TRBD2, but there is no DNA to check that call. The germline V gene encodes CDR1 SGHRS and CDR2 YFSETQ. The CDR3 extends over 16 amino acids. This CDR3 reads CASSLDRRAVPYEQYF. The variable domain in full, completed from reference TRBV5-1 and TRBJ2-7, reads KAGVTQTPRYLIKTRGQQVTLSCSPISGHRSVSWYQQTPGQGLQFLFEYFSETQRNKGNFPGRFSGRQFSNSRSEMNVSTLELGDSALYLCASSLDRRAVPYEQYFGPGTRLTVT.

The rearrangement links TRBV7-6 to TRBJ1-1; with no DNA, the TCRdb D assignment of TRBD1 cannot be verified. Germline loops: CDR1 SGHVS, CDR2 FNYEAQ. CDR3 length equals 14 residues. CDR3 region: CASSPDRVGTEAFF.

The chain uses TRBV5-4 and TRBJ2-7. The CDR3 is 15 amino acids. The germline CDR1 and CDR2 sequences are SGHNT and YYREEE (reference sequence). Here the CDR3 reads CASSFYPTGNYEQYF.

The chain is built from TRBV5-4 and TRBJ2-3. The germline V gene encodes CDR1 SGHNT and CDR2 YYREEE (reference sequence). CDR3 length equals 12 residues. The CDR3 protein is CASGLGTDTQYF.

This sequence joins TRBV7-2 and TRBJ2-5; TCRdb names TRBD1, which stays unverified in the absence of DNA. The CDR3 is 14 amino acids. CDR1 SGHTA and CDR2 FQGNSA come from the germline V gene. The CDR3: CASSLTGAGETQYF. Supplemented by reference TRBV7-2 and TRBJ2-5, the full variable domain reads GAGVSQSPSNKVTEKGKDVELRCDPISGHTALYWYRQSLGQGLEFLIYFQGNSAPDKSGLPSDRFSAERTGGSVSTLTIQRTQQEDSAVYLCASSLTGAGETQYFGPGTRLLVL.

The V call is TRBV5-1, the J call TRBJ2-5. Germline CDR1 and CDR2: SGHRS and YFSETQ. There are 14 residues in the CDR3. CDR3: CASSLDSTQETQYF.

The V gene is TRBV5-1, the J gene TRBJ1-3. CDR1 SGHRS and CDR2 YFSETQ come from the germline V gene. The CDR3 consists of 15 residues. CDR3 in amino acids: CASSLEEPSGNTIYF.

The chain employs TRBV9 and TRBJ1-6; TCRdb names TRBD1, which stays unverified in the absence of DNA. CDR1 is SGDLS, CDR2 YYNGEE, per germline. There are 13 residues in the CDR3. CDR3 residues: CASSRDSSSPLHF.

The CDR3 is CASSLWRRTDTQYF. The V call is TRBV5-6, the J call TRBJ2-3. The CDR3 covers 14 residues. From germline, CDR1 is SGHDT and CDR2 YYEEEE.

The chain joins TRBV11-2 to TRBJ2-5; TCRdb selects TRBD2, and the lack of DNA leaves this call unchecked. The CDR3 loop spans 19 amino acids. The germline gives CDR1 SGHAT, CDR2 FQNNGV. The CDR3 region is CASSLGGWDTNVYQETQYF.

This chain uses TRBV12-3 or TRBV12-4 with TRBJ1-6; TCRdb indicates TRBD1, and absent DNA this call remains unverified. This CDR3 is 14 amino acids long. This CDR3 reads CASSPGQYNSPLHF.

The V call is TRBV5-4, the J call TRBJ2-4. Per the germline V gene, CDR1 is SGHNT and CDR2 is YYREEE (reference sequence). The CDR3 is 15 residues long. This chain's CDR3 is CASSESELAKNIQYF.

The chain combines TRBV20-1 with TRBJ2-7. Per germline, CDR1 DFQATT and CDR2 SNEGSKA (reference sequence). The CDR3 length is 13 residues. CDR3 residues: CSARYSSTYEQYF.

The genes are TRBV5-1 and TRBJ2-5; TCRdb selects TRBD2, and the lack of DNA leaves this call unchecked. This CDR3 has 14 amino acids. From germline, CDR1 is SGHRS and CDR2 YFSETQ. This CDR3 reads CASSTGASGETQYF.